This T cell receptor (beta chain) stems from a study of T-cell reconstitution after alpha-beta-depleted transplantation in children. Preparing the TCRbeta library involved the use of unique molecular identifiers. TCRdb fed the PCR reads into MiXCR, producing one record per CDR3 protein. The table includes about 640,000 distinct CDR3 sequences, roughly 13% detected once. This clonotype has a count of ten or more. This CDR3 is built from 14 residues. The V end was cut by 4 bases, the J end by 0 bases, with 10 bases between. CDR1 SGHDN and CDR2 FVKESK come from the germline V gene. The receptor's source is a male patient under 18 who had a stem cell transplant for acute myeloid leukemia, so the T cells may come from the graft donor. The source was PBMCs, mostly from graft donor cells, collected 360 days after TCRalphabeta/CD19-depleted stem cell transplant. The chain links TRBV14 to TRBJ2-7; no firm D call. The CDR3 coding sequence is TGTGCCAGCAGCCTTAAACTATTCTCCTACGAGCAGTACTTC. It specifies CASSLKLFSYEQYF.